This passage covers 16 T cell receptor beta chains from one sample sequenced in a study of breast tumors, draining lymph nodes, adjacent tissues. TCRdb redid the calling of the multiplex PCR reads with MiXCR, one entry per CDR3 protein. The table has approximately 130,000 distinct CDR3 sequences, 20% to 25% seen once. Axillary draining lymph nodes of breast cancer patients supplied the node samples. Source material: axillary lymph node tissue. The receptors come from a female donor with breast cancer. Some clones in this sample may be carry-over from other donors' samples.

This clonotype was observed at least ten times. This chain joins TRBV20-1 and TRBJ2-5; D may be TRBD2 (6 bases). The CDR3 spans 14 residues. Germline assignment: CDR1 DFQATT and CDR2 SNEGSKA (reference sequence). V lost 6 bases and J lost 5, with 19 bases in between. CDR3: CSASTRVGGETQYF. In DNA, the CDR3 is TGCAGTGCCAGCACCCGTGTAGGAGGGGAGACCCAGTACTTC.

At least ten counts were recorded for this clonotype. The chain employs TRBV5-8 and TRBJ2-7; D gene unclear. Germline V gives CDR1 SGHTS, CDR2 YDEGEE. The CDR3 extends over 13 amino acids. The ends were cut back, 4 bases at V and 3 bases at J, with 11 bases in the middle. This CDR3 is CASSPRPFYEQYF. In nucleotides, the CDR3 is TGTGCCAGCAGCCCCCGACCATTCTACGAGCAGTACTTC.

This clonotype was observed many times. The chain links TRBV27 to TRBJ2-3; D might be TRBD1 (5 bases). The germline CDR1 and CDR2 sequences are MNHEY and SMNVEV (reference sequence). The CDR3 length is 15 residues. V lost 5 bases and J 7 bases, leaving 19 bases between the germline ends. In nucleotides, the CDR3 is TGTGCCAGCAGTCCCTCTCAGGGCGGTAGCTATACGCAGTATTTT. Amino acids: CASSPSQGGSYTQYF.

The chain employs TRBV28 and TRBJ2-1; 13 bases agree with TRBD2. This CDR3 is 16 amino acids long. The J segment lost 7 bases and the V segment lost 3 bases, leaving 6 bases of the junction unmatched. Germline V gene lookup returns CDR1 MDHEN and CDR2 SYDVKM. The chain's CDR3 is CASSFWTSGRSNEQFF. CDR3 sequence (DNA): TGTGCCAGCAGTTTTTGGACTAGCGGGAGAAGTAATGAGCAGTTCTTC. Variable domain in full (rest from reference TRBV28 and TRBJ2-1): DVKVTQSSRYLVKRTGEKVFLECVQDMDHENMFWYRQDPGLGLRLIYFSYDVKMKEKGDIPEGYSVSREKKERFSLILESASTNQTSMYLCASSFWTSGRSNEQFFGPGTRLTVL.

This clonotype was counted many times. The V and J genes are TRBV10-1 and TRBJ2-1, with D perhaps TRBD1 (5 bases). V was cut by 6 bases and J by 10 bases, with 16 bases left in between. The CDR3 is 13 amino acids. The germline V gene has CDR1 WNHNN and CDR2 SYGVQD (reference sequence). CDR3 amino acids: CASSLGQGIEQFF. For the CDR3, the DNA is TGCGCCAGCAGCTTGGGTCAGGGCATCGAGCAGTTCTTC.

This clonotype came up many times. CDR3 coding DNA: TGTGCCACCAGCAGAGACAGGGGAACTAATGAAAAACTGTTTTTT. Encoded protein: CATSRDRGTNEKLFF. V usage is TRBV15 and J usage is TRBJ1-4; maybe TRBD1 (6 bases). V was clipped by 0 bases and J by 1 base, with 6 bases between them. The germline CDR1 and CDR2 sequences are LNHNV and YYDKDF (reference sequence). This CDR3 has 15 amino acids.

This clonotype showed up many times. The V gene is TRBV6-1, the J gene TRBJ2-7; D is perhaps TRBD2 (5 bases). The V and J ends lost 3 bases and 3 bases respectively, with 18 bases between them. The V gene's germline CDR1 is MNHNS and CDR2 SASEGT. This CDR3 contains 16 residues. The CDR3 reads CASSDERESLRYEQYF. CDR3 nucleotides: TGTGCCAGCAGTGATGAAAGGGAGAGCCTACGCTACGAGCAGTACTTC.

At least ten counts were recorded for this clonotype. The rearrangement uses TRBV27 and TRBJ2-3; a weak D match, TRBD1 (6 bases). V dropped 2 bases and J dropped 4 bases, with 7 bases sitting between them. The CDR3 loop spans 13 amino acids. The germline V gene has CDR1 MNHEY and CDR2 SMNVEV (reference sequence). The chain's CDR3 is CASSLQGSDTQYF. CDR3 DNA: TGTGCCAGCAGTTTACAGGGGTCAGATACGCAGTATTTT.

V is TRBV7-9 and J is TRBJ2-7, with D tentatively TRBD2 (5 bases). Per germline, CDR1 SEHNR and CDR2 FQNEAQ (reference sequence). This CDR3 spans 15 amino acids. V lost 8 bases and J 2 bases, leaving 19 bases between the germline ends. CDR3 bases: TGTGCCAGCGTATTGAAAAAGGAGGCCGCCTACGAGCAGTACTTC. It encodes CASVLKKEAAYEQYF.

Ten or more counts support this clonotype. V usage is TRBV6-1 and J usage is TRBJ2-1, with D perhaps given as TRBD1 or TRBD2 (5 bases each). With 3 bases removed from V and 7 bases from J, the gap between germline ends came to 19 bases. CDR1 and CDR2 (germline): MNHNS, SASEGT. The CDR3 spans 16 residues. CDR3 coding DNA: TGTGCCAGCAGTGAGATTTGGGGGATATCGGTGAATGAGCAGTTCTTC. Its protein product is CASSEIWGISVNEQFF.

The chain joins TRBV5-5 to TRBJ2-3; TRBD2 matches at 8 bases. The CDR3 covers 15 residues. Losses at the gene ends were 2 bases for V and 3 bases for J; bases not matched to a gene: 5. The germline V gene encodes CDR1 SGHKS and CDR2 YYEKEE (reference sequence). CDR3 region: CASSFLSGGTDTQYF. The CDR3 DNA is TGTGCCAGCAGCTTTTTGAGCGGGGGTACAGATACGCAGTATTTT.

There are many counts of this clonotype. The J gene is TRBJ1-5, the V gene TRBV4-1, with 7 bases lining up with TRBD1. The junction had 6 bases not matched to a gene; V was cut back by 0 bases and J by 4 bases. Germline assignment: CDR1 MGHRA and CDR2 YSYEKL. The CDR3 is 16 residues long. DNA for the CDR3: TGCGCCAGCAGCCAAGATAGGACAGGCTCTAATCAGCCCCAGCATTTT. Its translation: CASSQDRTGSNQPQHF.

This clonotype was seen repeatedly, ten times or more. CDR3 DNA sequence: TGCGCCAGCAGTGAATCAGGGGTCGGGGAGACCCAGTACTTC. It yields the protein CASSESGVGETQYF. The chain combines TRBV10-1 with TRBJ2-5; TRBD1 is a possible D gene (6 bases). Germline V gives CDR1 WNHNN, CDR2 SYGVQD (reference sequence). The CDR3 covers 14 residues. Trimming removed 3 bases from V and 5 bases from J, with 13 bases in between.

A note on this clonotype: This sequence may be a read error, since a much larger clone differs from it by one base. The chain recombines TRBV7-2 with TRBJ2-1; the D is unclear. Per germline, CDR1 SGHTA and CDR2 FQGNSA. This CDR3 is built from 15 residues. CDR3 sequence (DNA): TGTGCCAGCAGCTTAGGGGCGAGGCCGAACAATGAGGAGTTCTTC. It codes for CASSLGARPNNEEFF.

There are many counts of this clonotype. V and J are TRBV5-4 and TRBJ2-3; D perhaps matches TRBD1 (6 bases). Trimming left V 1 base short and J 1 base short, with 13 bases between. The germline V gene has CDR1 SGHNT and CDR2 YYREEE (reference sequence). This CDR3 comprises 16 residues. The CDR3 nucleotides are TGTGCCAGCAGCTTGCCAGACAGGCAAGGCACAGATACGCAGTATTTT. Translation gives CASSLPDRQGTDTQYF.

This clonotype was counted ten times or more. The V call is TRBV9, the J call TRBJ2-3, with 11 bases identical to TRBD1. The ends lost 0 bases at V and 3 bases at J; junction bases unmatched: 9. The CDR3 has 18 amino acids. CDR1 and CDR2 from the germline V gene are SGDLS and YYNGEE. The CDR3 region is CASSVAKGQGDGTDTQYF. The CDR3 nucleotides read TGTGCCAGCAGCGTAGCTAAGGGACAGGGGGATGGAACAGATACGCAGTATTTT.